This TCR beta chain emerged from a study of T cells in localized non-small cell lung cancer. The CDR3 is 13 amino acids. From germline, CDR1 is LNHDA and CDR2 SQIVND (reference sequence). The V gene lost 3 bases and the J gene lost 8 bases, with 13 bases spanning the gap. Overall study results and limits: There was higher T cell clonality in uninvolved adjacent lung than in tumor, and it was highest there. Heterogeneity remains possible because sequencing was limited to only one tumor region.

The data were produced by immunoSEQ multiplex PCR, yet TCRdb's version contains in-frame clones alone and is incomplete. The data contain around 70,000 clones, roughly 80% of them seen just once; the ten biggest clones take up around 1.3%. A note on this clone: Its antigen remains unknown.

V usage is TRBV19 and J usage is TRBJ1-2, with D possibly matching TRBD1 (5 bases). Here the sequenced sample was peripheral blood, taken before any cancer treatment. This TCR came from a female donor older than 55 with stage I lung adenocarcinoma. CDR3 loop: CASSIRTRQGYTF. The CDR3 nucleotides are TGTGCCAGTAGTATCCGGACAAGGCAAGGCTACACCTTC. The full variable domain, completed using reference TRBV19 and TRBJ1-2, is DGGITQSPKYLFRKEGQNVTLSCEQNLNHDAMYWYRQDPGQGLRLIYYSQIVNDFQKGDIAEGYSVSREKKESFPLTVTSAQKNPTAFYLCASSIRTRQGYTFGSGTRLTVV.